This T cell receptor (beta chain) is from a study of blood T cell repertoires in COVID-19. At the level of the study: Nucleic acid was either cDNA or gDNA, and it came from T cells, B-cell-depleted T cells, or PBMCs.

TCRdb keeps only in-frame clones here, not all; method: immunoSEQ multiplex PCR. This sample has a few hundred thousand clones, with roughly 88% found just once. Recovered status applied to Cohort 3 donors who had two consecutive negative PCRs. It also applied to those with clearance or with symptom resolution. The germline CDR1 and CDR2 sequences are MNHEY and SVGAGI. J was trimmed by 7 bases and V by 9 bases; bases with no gene match: 10. The CDR3 loop spans 13 amino acids. What was sequenced was PBMCs or T cells enriched from blood (not recorded which). This sequence was found in a man aged 25-45 years who had recovered from COVID-19. This chain connects TRBV6-5 to TRBJ2-7, with 9 nucleotides matching TRBD1. The CDR3 loop is CARDPTGGREQYF. DNA of the CDR3: TGTGCCAGGGATCCGACAGGGGGGCGGGAGCAGTACTTC.